This T cell receptor (beta chain) is drawn from a study of T cell repertoires in cytomegalovirus infection. Via MiXCR, TCRdb re-called the reads, giving one row per CDR3 protein. This sample yields 900,000 to 950,000 distinct CDR3 sequences, of which roughly 30% are seen a single time; about 14% belongs to the top ten. CDR3 size: 19 residues. CDR1 SGHVS and CDR2 FNYEAQ come from the germline V gene. Trimming pared 0 bases from V and 3 bases from J, leaving 23 bases between. On this clonotype: Its antigen remains unidentified.

This sequence joins TRBV7-6 and TRBJ2-5; D might be TRBD1 or TRBD2, each matching 5 bases. The TCR comes from a human donor in good health (CMV status not recorded). Some clones in this sample may be carry-over from other donors' samples. The material was cultured CD8+ T cells from PBMCs, obtained from culture after CMV antigen stimulation. CDR3 loop: CASSLARPGSAGLKETQYF. The CDR3 DNA is TGTGCCAGCAGCTTAGCGCGTCCAGGGTCGGCGGGCCTTAAAGAGACCCAGTACTTC.